The 24 T cell receptor beta chains below were found in one sample sequenced in a study of blood T cell repertoires in COVID-19. Here immunoSEQ multiplex PCR was the method, and the copy in TCRdb shows in-frame clones only, minus some. The table has more than 20,000 clones, about 75% seen once. Input material: peripheral blood. The receptor source for this set is a man older than 75 with active or convalescent COVID-19.

The V call is TRBV4-3, the J call TRBJ1-1; weak D call: TRBD1 (6 bases). Germline loops: CDR1 LGHNA, CDR2 YSLEER. This CDR3 has 16 amino acids. V lost 5 bases to trimming and J lost 1 base, with 17 bases between them. DNA for the CDR3: TGCGCCAGCAGCGATCGGTACGGGACAAAGAACACTGAAGCTTTCTTT. Translated, it gives CASSDRYGTKNTEAFF.

The V gene is TRBV10-3, the J gene TRBJ1-3; 8 bases align to TRBD1. This CDR3 spans 14 amino acids. Germline CDR1 reads ENHRY; CDR2 reads SYGVKD. The V gene end was trimmed by 2 bases and the J gene end by 6 bases; junction bases not matched to a gene: 3. The CDR3 loop is CAISEGQGPNTIYF. CDR3 sequence (DNA): TGTGCCATCAGTGAGGGACAGGGTCCAAACACCATATATTTT.

CDR3 coding DNA: TGCAGCGTTGACTCCGCTATGTCCTATGGCTACACCTTC. Its protein is CSVDSAMSYGYTF. The chain carries TRBV29-1 and TRBJ1-2; D unclear. Germline V gene sequence: CDR1 SQVTM, CDR2 ANQGSEA. This CDR3 region has 13 residues. V shed 3 bases and J shed 4 bases, with 12 bases lying between them.

This clone has a handful of counts. This chain links TRBV20-1 with TRBJ2-1; possibly TRBD1 for D (7 bases). The V and J ends lost 3 bases and 4 bases respectively, with 16 bases between them. This CDR3 has 15 amino acids. Germline CDR1 reads DFQATT; CDR2 reads SNEGSKA (reference sequence). The CDR3 sequence is CSASLPTGTYNEQFF. CDR3 in DNA: TGCAGTGCTAGTTTGCCGACAGGGACTTACAATGAGCAGTTCTTC.

This rearrangement joins TRBV18 to TRBJ1-2; 8 bases fit TRBD1. The V gene end was trimmed by 6 bases and the J gene end by 2 bases; junction bases not matched to a gene: 8. Germline-derived CDR1 and CDR2 are KGHSH and LQKENI. This CDR3 comprises 15 residues. CDR3 residues: CASSDLRGQNYGYTF. Here the CDR3 DNA reads TGTGCCAGCTCCGACCTCAGGGGGCAAAACTATGGCTACACCTTC.

The chain has TRBV6-5 and TRBJ2-6; 7 bases are a match to TRBD1. This CDR3 has 15 amino acids. Losses at the gene ends were 5 bases for V and 1 base for J; bases not matched to a gene: 2. Germline values: CDR1 MNHEY, CDR2 SVGAGI. Here the CDR3 reads CASSNRGSGANVLTF. DNA of the CDR3: TGTGCCAGCAGTAACAGGGGATCTGGGGCCAACGTCCTGACTTTC.

V and J are TRBV6-2 or TRBV6-3 and TRBJ2-7, with D possibly matching TRBD1 (6 bases). Germline assignment: CDR1 MNHEY and CDR2 SVGEGT. The length of the CDR3 is 18 residues. V gave up 5 bases and J gave up 1 base, with 24 bases separating them. The CDR3 bases are TGTGCCAGCAGTACCCTTTTCAACGACAGGCAGCGATCCTACGAGCAGTACTTC. Amino acids: CASSTLFNDRQRSYEQYF.

This chain uses TRBV29-1 with TRBJ1-2; 8 bases are a match to TRBD1. Germline loops: CDR1 SQVTM, CDR2 ANQGSEA. This CDR3 is 17 amino acids long. J lost 1 base, V lost 3 bases, and 13 bases had no gene match. The CDR3 is CSVDGDRSPGFNYGYTF. CDR3 DNA: TGCAGCGTTGACGGGGACAGGAGCCCCGGGTTTAACTATGGCTACACCTTC. The full variable domain, with the rest looked up from reference TRBV29-1 and TRBJ1-2, is SAVISQKPSRDICQRGTSLTIQCQVDSQVTMMFWYRQQPGQSLTLIATANQGSEATYESGFVIDKFPISRPNLTFSTLTVSNMSPEDSSIYLCSVDGDRSPGFNYGYTFGSGTRLTVV.

This clone was detected once. The genes are TRBV3-1 (or the pseudogene TRBV3-2) and TRBJ2-2; 8 nucleotides match TRBD2. The CDR3 contains 16 residues. V gave up 4 bases and J gave up 0 bases; unmatched junction bases: 4. Germline V gene lookup returns CDR1 LGHDT and CDR2 YNNKEL (reference sequence). CDR3 amino acids: CASSPRLATNTGELFF. CDR3 DNA: TGTGCCAGCAGCCCGCGACTAGCGACGAACACCGGGGAGCTGTTTTTT.

The J gene is TRBJ1-3, the V gene TRBV14, with D tentatively TRBD1 (6 bases). This CDR3 comprises 16 residues. Germline-derived CDR1 and CDR2 are SGHDN and FVKESK. V gave up 4 bases and J gave up 0 bases, with 13 bases separating them. The CDR3, as DNA: TGTGCCAGCAGCCCAGGGGCTGCGCTCTCTGGAAACACCATATATTTT. Translation: CASSPGAALSGNTIYF.

The rearrangement uses TRBV28 and TRBJ2-2, with D unclear. Germline CDR1 reads MDHEN; CDR2 reads SYDVKM. Deletions cut 3 bases from V and 7 bases from J, with 9 bases between. This CDR3 region has 13 residues. The CDR3 is CASSLGSFGELFF. DNA of the CDR3: TGTGCCAGCAGTTTGGGCAGTTTCGGGGAGCTGTTTTTT.

V is TRBV7-6 and J is TRBJ2-6; D is possibly TRBD1 (6 bases). The CDR3 length is 17 residues. Per the germline V gene, CDR1 is SGHVS and CDR2 is FNYEAQ. The V and J ends lost 2 bases and 0 bases respectively, with 11 bases between them. The CDR3: CASSLRTANSGANVLTF. CDR3 coding DNA: TGTGCCAGCAGCTTAAGGACAGCAAACTCTGGGGCCAACGTCCTGACTTTC. Full variable domain (outside the CDR3, taken from reference TRBV7-6 and TRBJ2-6): GAGVSQSPRYKVTKRGQDVALRCDPISGHVSLYWYRQALGQGPEFLTYFNYEAQQDKSGLPNDRFSAERPEGSISTLTIQRTEQRDSAMYRCASSLRTANSGANVLTFGAGSRLTVL.

The CDR3 coding sequence is TGTGCCAGCAGCCCCGCGGGAGTCGGACAAGCCAGAGAGCAGTACTTC. This codes for CASSPAGVGQAREQYF. The chain recombines TRBV7-2 with TRBJ2-7; 7 bases match TRBD2. CDR3 size: 16 residues. Germline CDR1 SGHTA, CDR2 FQGNSA. Trimming removed 5 bases from V and 7 bases from J; junction bases left unmatched: 17.

The chain employs TRBV28 and TRBJ2-1; TRBD2 matches 14 bases. With V trimmed by 6 bases and J by 9 bases, 10 bases remained unmatched. CDR1 and CDR2 from the germline V gene are MDHEN and SYDVKM. There are 16 residues in the CDR3. The CDR3, as DNA: TGTGCCAGCAGGACGGGACTAGCGGGAGAAGTGGTTGAGCAGTTCTTC. Protein: CASRTGLAGEVVEQFF.

This chain joins TRBV7-8 and TRBJ2-3; D may be TRBD2 (7 bases). Deletions cut 3 bases from V and 5 bases from J, with 18 bases between. CDR1 is SGHVS, CDR2 FQNEAQ, per germline. The CDR3 covers 16 residues. The CDR3 region is CASSFIAGASVDTQYF. CDR3 bases: TGTGCCAGCAGCTTTATTGCGGGGGCATCTGTAGATACGCAGTATTTT.

The chain links TRBV21-1 to TRBJ2-3; the tabulated D call, TRBD2, remains unverified against the DNA. TRBV21-1 is recorded as a pseudogene. The CDR3 is 20 residues long. The CDR3 loop is CASSKASGTSGRVCTDTQYF. The CDR3 bases are TGTGCCAGCAGCAAAGCCTCCGGGACTAGCGGGAGGGTTTGCACAGATACGCAGTATTTT.

Concerning this clone: One end of the junction is discordant with germline, which a read error may explain. The genes are TRBV5-4 and TRBJ2-7; 9 nucleotides line up with TRBD1. The CDR3 totals 15 residues. The germline V gene has CDR1 SGHNT and CDR2 YYREEE (reference sequence). The CDR3 DNA follows: TGTGCCAGCAGCTCCCGGGACAGGGTCTCCAACGAGCAGTACTTC. Translating it yields CASSSRDRVSNEQYF.

The chain's CDR3 is CASSVGQGVGTDTQYF. The DNA for the CDR3 is TGTGCCAGCAGCGTAGGCCAGGGGGTTGGTACAGATACGCAGTATTTT. This chain uses TRBV9 with TRBJ2-3; 7 nucleotides line up with TRBD1. V shed 0 bases, J shed 3 bases, and the junction held 7 bases outside the gene matches. The CDR3 is 16 residues long. The V gene's germline CDR1 is SGDLS and CDR2 YYNGEE.

The chain employs TRBV5-6 and TRBJ2-7; possibly TRBD2 for D (6 bases). V was pared by 0 bases and J by 2 bases, with 12 bases between. Germline assignment: CDR1 SGHDT and CDR2 YYEEEE. The length of the CDR3 is 15 residues. In DNA form, the CDR3 reads TGTGCCAGCAGCTTGGTGGGAGGCACCACCTACGAGCAGTACTTC. The encoded protein is CASSLVGGTTYEQYF.

This clone showed up just once. The rearrangement uses TRBV6-5 and TRBJ1-2; TRBD1 might be the D (6 bases). Trimming removed 2 bases from V and 3 bases from J, with 16 bases in between. The CDR3 runs to 16 residues. Germline CDR1 is MNHEY and CDR2 is SVGAGI. The CDR3 spells CASSYARRGPDYGYTF. The CDR3 DNA is TGTGCCAGCAGTTACGCCCGGCGGGGGCCGGACTATGGCTACACCTTC.

This clone was seen a few times. The V gene is TRBV28, the J gene TRBJ2-1; 8 bases align to TRBD2. J gave up 4 bases and V 8 bases, and 7 bases lay outside the gene matches. There are 14 residues in the CDR3. CDR1 is MDHEN, CDR2 SYDVKM, per germline. The CDR3 spells CASVGASGYNEQFF. The CDR3 nucleotides read TGTGCCAGCGTAGGGGCTAGCGGGTACAATGAGCAGTTCTTC.

The chain has TRBV27 and TRBJ1-5; perhaps TRBD1 as D (5 bases). Germline V gives CDR1 MNHEY, CDR2 SMNVEV (reference sequence). The CDR3 totals 12 residues. V was cut by 6 bases and J by 3 bases, with 6 bases left in between. This CDR3 reads CASRDNNQPQHF. CDR3 sequence (DNA): TGTGCCAGCAGGGACAACAATCAGCCCCAGCATTTT.

The genes are TRBV3-1 (or the pseudogene TRBV3-2) and TRBJ2-1; the match to TRBD2 covers 7 bases. The germline V gene has CDR1 LGHDT and CDR2 YNNKEL (reference sequence). V was clipped by 4 bases and J by 4 bases; unmatched bases: 10. The CDR3 runs to 16 residues. CDR3 DNA: TGTGCCAGCAGCCCTCAAGGGAGGGCCGGGTACAATGAGCAGTTCTTC. It codes for CASSPQGRAGYNEQFF.

V and J are TRBV12-5 and TRBJ2-3, with TRBD1 matching over 9 bases. With V trimmed by 4 bases and J by 8 bases, 4 bases remained unmatched. This CDR3 is 13 amino acids long. Germline V gives CDR1 LGHNT, CDR2 FRNRAP. The CDR3 coding sequence is TGTGCTAGTGGTTGGACAGGGGCAGGTACGCAGTATTTT. Its protein is CASGWTGAGTQYF.